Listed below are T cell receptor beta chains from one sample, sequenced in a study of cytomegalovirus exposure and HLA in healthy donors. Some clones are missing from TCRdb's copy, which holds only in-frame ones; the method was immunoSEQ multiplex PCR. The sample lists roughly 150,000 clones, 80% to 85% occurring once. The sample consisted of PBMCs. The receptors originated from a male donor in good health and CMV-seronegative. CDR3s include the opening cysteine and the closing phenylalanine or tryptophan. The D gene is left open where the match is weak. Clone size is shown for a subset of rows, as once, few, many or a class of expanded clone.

cdr3_aa: CASSLAGAKVHGYTF
cdr3_nt: TGCGCCAGCAGCTTGGCCGGAGCGAAAGTCCACGGCTACACCTTC
d_call: NA
clone_size: NA
j_call: TRBJ1-2
v_call: TRBV5-1

cdr3_aa: CAWSTFTEAFF
cdr3_nt: TGTGCCTGGAGCACTTTCACTGAAGCTTTCTTT
d_call: NA
clone_size: NA
j_call: TRBJ1-1
v_call: TRBV30

cdr3_aa: CASGQGEKLFF
cdr3_nt: TGTGCCAGCGGACAGGGTGAAAAACTGTTTTTT
d_call: TRBD1
clone_size: few
j_call: TRBJ1-4
v_call: TRBV2

cdr3_aa: CASSISGQGFWMSGYTF
cdr3_nt: TGTGCCAGTAGTATTTCCGGACAGGGTTTTTGGATGAGTGGCTACACCTTC
d_call: TRBD1
clone_size: once
j_call: TRBJ1-2
v_call: TRBV19

cdr3_aa: CASSRTGENIQYF
cdr3_nt: TGTGCCAGCAGTCGGACAGGGGAAAACATTCAGTACTTC
d_call: TRBD1
clone_size: NA
j_call: TRBJ2-4
v_call: TRBV2

cdr3_aa: CASSATTGIRAGNTIYF
cdr3_nt: TGTGCCAGCAGCGCTACTACAGGGATTAGAGCTGGAAACACCATATATTTT
d_call: NA
clone_size: NA
j_call: TRBJ1-3
v_call: TRBV2

cdr3_aa: CASSLGRKSSDRVDYGYTF
cdr3_nt: TGTGCCAGCAGCTTGGGTCGCAAGTCGTCGGACAGGGTAGACTATGGCTACACCTTC
d_call: TRBD1
clone_size: few
j_call: TRBJ1-2
v_call: TRBV7-9

cdr3_aa: CATSADRPSSYEQYF
cdr3_nt: TGTGCCACCAGCGCCGACAGACCCAGCTCCTACGAGCAGTACTTC
d_call: NA
clone_size: NA
j_call: TRBJ2-7
v_call: TRBV15

cdr3_aa: CASSPRSLQGAYGYTF
cdr3_nt: TGTGCCAGCAGCCCCCGTTCTCTACAGGGGGCTTATGGCTACACCTTC
d_call: TRBD1
clone_size: NA
j_call: TRBJ1-2
v_call: TRBV7-6

cdr3_aa: CASTLPQTGHHEQYF
cdr3_nt: TGTGCCAGCACCCTCCCCCAGACAGGACACCACGAGCAGTACTTC
d_call: NA
clone_size: NA
j_call: TRBJ2-7
v_call: TRBV6-6

cdr3_aa: CASSMTGAYEQYF
cdr3_nt: TGTGCCAGTAGTATGACAGGGGCCTACGAGCAGTACTTC
d_call: TRBD1
clone_size: once
j_call: TRBJ2-7
v_call: TRBV19

cdr3_aa: CASSIDWTIEQFF
cdr3_nt: TGTGCCAGTAGTATAGATTGGACAATTGAGCAGTTCTTC
d_call: NA
clone_size: NA
j_call: TRBJ2-1
v_call: TRBV19

cdr3_aa: CASSPRGQGYNQETQYF
cdr3_nt: TGCGCCAGCAGCCCCCGGGGTCAGGGGTACAACCAAGAGACCCAGTACTTC
d_call: NA
clone_size: NA
j_call: TRBJ2-5
v_call: TRBV4-1

cdr3_aa: CASSDQTGRSYNEQFF
cdr3_nt: TGCGCCAGCAGCGACCAGACAGGGAGGTCCTACAATGAGCAGTTCTTC
d_call: NA
clone_size: NA
j_call: TRBJ2-1
v_call: TRBV5-1

cdr3_aa: CASSQDYRQGKGSYNSPLHF
cdr3_nt: TGCGCCAGCAGCCAAGATTACCGACAGGGGAAGGGCTCCTATAATTCACCCCTCCACTTT
d_call: TRBD1
clone_size: few
j_call: TRBJ1-6
v_call: TRBV4-1

cdr3_aa: CASSGRDRGSYEQYF
cdr3_nt: TGTGCCAGCAGCGGAAGGGACAGGGGCTCCTACGAGCAGTACTTC
d_call: TRBD1
clone_size: NA
j_call: TRBJ2-7
v_call: TRBV6-5

cdr3_aa: CASSSERGTEAFF
cdr3_nt: TGTGCCAGCAGCTCAGAAAGGGGGACTGAAGCTTTCTTT
d_call: NA
clone_size: NA
j_call: TRBJ1-1
v_call: TRBV11-2

cdr3_aa: CASSLEGVGKVDEQYF
cdr3_nt: TGTGCCAGCAGCCTTGAGGGGGTGGGGAAGGTAGACGAGCAGTACTTC
d_call: NA
clone_size: NA
j_call: TRBJ2-7
v_call: TRBV11-2

cdr3_aa: CATGNEQYF
cdr3_nt: TGTGCCACCGGGAACGAGCAGTACTTC
d_call: NA
clone_size: once
j_call: TRBJ2-7
v_call: TRBV9

cdr3_aa: CASAKSGTAYNEQFF
cdr3_nt: TGTGCCAGCGCAAAATCCGGGACAGCCTACAATGAGCAGTTCTTC
d_call: TRBD1
clone_size: NA
j_call: TRBJ2-1
v_call: TRBV2

cdr3_aa: CATSRDPIYEQYF
cdr3_nt: TGTGCCACCAGCAGAGATCCAATCTACGAGCAGTACTTC
d_call: NA
clone_size: NA
j_call: TRBJ2-7
v_call: TRBV15

cdr3_aa: CASSRAQATSGNTIYF
cdr3_nt: TGTGCCAGCTCGCGCGCACAGGCCACCTCTGGAAACACCATATATTTT
d_call: NA
clone_size: NA
j_call: TRBJ1-3
v_call: TRBV18

cdr3_aa: CASSQQGFPYEQYF
cdr3_nt: TGCGCCAGCAGCCAACAGGGTTTCCCCTACGAGCAGTACTTC
d_call: NA
clone_size: NA
j_call: TRBJ2-7
v_call: TRBV5-1

cdr3_aa: CASSPLPGQLTDAQYF
cdr3_nt: TGCGCCAGCAGCCCACTTCCGGGACAGTTAACAGATGCGCAGTATTTT
d_call: TRBD1
clone_size: once
j_call: TRBJ2-3
v_call: TRBV5-1

cdr3_aa: CASSYAGPMNTEAFF
cdr3_nt: TGTGCCAGCAGTTACGCAGGGCCCATGAACACTGAAGCTTTCTTT
d_call: NA
clone_size: NA
j_call: TRBJ1-1
v_call: TRBV6-5

cdr3_aa: CASSIGAGTEAFF
cdr3_nt: TGCGCCAGCAGCATTGGGGCAGGCACTGAAGCTTTCTTT
d_call: NA
clone_size: NA
j_call: TRBJ1-1
v_call: TRBV5-1

cdr3_aa: CASSLSHSPYEQYF
cdr3_nt: TGTGCCAGCAGTTTAAGTCACAGTCCCTACGAGCAGTACTTC
d_call: NA
clone_size: NA
j_call: TRBJ2-7
v_call: TRBV28

cdr3_aa: CASSLAGDLYGYTF
cdr3_nt: TGTGCCAGCAGCTTAGCCGGAGACCTCTATGGCTACACCTTC
d_call: NA
clone_size: NA
j_call: TRBJ1-2
v_call: TRBV11-2

cdr3_aa: CASSSGHTAEQYF
cdr3_nt: TGTGCCAGCAGCTCGGGACACACCGCCGAGCAGTACTTC
d_call: NA
clone_size: NA
j_call: TRBJ2-7
v_call: TRBV7-8

cdr3_aa: CASSYSAGGTNYGYTF
cdr3_nt: TGTGCCAGCAGTTACTCAGCCGGGGGGACTAACTATGGCTACACCTTC
d_call: NA
clone_size: NA
j_call: TRBJ1-2
v_call: TRBV6-5

cdr3_aa: CASTIGDRGHYEQYF
cdr3_nt: TGCGCCAGCACGATTGGGGACAGGGGGCACTACGAGCAGTACTTC
d_call: TRBD1
clone_size: few
j_call: TRBJ2-7
v_call: TRBV5-1

cdr3_aa: CASSYAAEQYF
cdr3_nt: TGTGCCAGCAGTTATGCGGCCGAGCAGTACTTC
d_call: NA
clone_size: NA
j_call: TRBJ2-7
v_call: TRBV6-6

cdr3_aa: CAIRTSGGHNEQFF
cdr3_nt: TGTGCCATCAGAACTAGCGGGGGTCACAATGAGCAGTTCTTC
d_call: TRBD2
clone_size: few
j_call: TRBJ2-1
v_call: TRBV10-3

cdr3_aa: CASSPGQFYGYTF
cdr3_nt: TGTGCCAGCAGTCCCGGACAGTTCTATGGCTACACCTTC
d_call: NA
clone_size: NA
j_call: TRBJ1-2
v_call: TRBV6-5

cdr3_aa: CAWIVGAGGYTF
cdr3_nt: TGTGCCTGGATTGTGGGGGCTGGGGGCTACACCTTC
d_call: NA
clone_size: NA
j_call: TRBJ1-2
v_call: TRBV30

cdr3_aa: CTSSATGTGGTSGYTF
cdr3_nt: TGTACCAGCAGTGCCACAGGGACAGGGGGAACATCTGGCTACACCTTC
d_call: TRBD1
clone_size: NA
j_call: TRBJ1-2
v_call: TRBV6-4

cdr3_aa: CASSLTRNTGELFF
cdr3_nt: TGTGCCAGCAGCTTAACCAGGAACACCGGGGAGCTGTTTTTT
d_call: NA
clone_size: NA
j_call: TRBJ2-2
v_call: TRBV13

cdr3_aa: CASSQGSHEQYF
cdr3_nt: TGTGCCAGCAGCCAAGGGAGCCACGAGCAGTACTTC
d_call: NA
clone_size: NA
j_call: TRBJ2-7
v_call: TRBV7-9

cdr3_aa: CASSLGRFNEQFF
cdr3_nt: TGTGCCAGCAGTTTGGGGCGGTTCAATGAGCAGTTCTTC
d_call: NA
clone_size: NA
j_call: TRBJ2-1
v_call: TRBV6-5

cdr3_aa: CSVFREKLFF
cdr3_nt: TGCAGCGTTTTCCGGGAAAAACTGTTTTTT
d_call: NA
clone_size: NA
j_call: TRBJ1-4
v_call: TRBV29-1

cdr3_aa: CASSLEGTGGNQPQHF
cdr3_nt: TGTGCCAGCAGCTTAGAGGGGACAGGAGGAAATCAGCCCCAGCATTTT
d_call: TRBD1
clone_size: NA
j_call: TRBJ1-5
v_call: TRBV7-8

cdr3_aa: CASSEYGTGSTYEQYF
cdr3_nt: TGTGCCAGCAGTGAATATGGGACAGGGTCAACCTACGAGCAGTACTTC
d_call: TRBD1
clone_size: few
j_call: TRBJ2-7
v_call: TRBV6-1

cdr3_aa: CSVAARGNYGYTF
cdr3_nt: TGCAGCGTCGCAGCGCGGGGGAACTATGGCTACACCTTC
d_call: NA
clone_size: NA
j_call: TRBJ1-2
v_call: TRBV29-1

cdr3_aa: CASSPHKGGRGVYEQYF
cdr3_nt: TGTGCCAGCAGTCCCCATAAGGGGGGGCGGGGGGTATACGAGCAGTACTTC
d_call: TRBD2
clone_size: once
j_call: TRBJ2-7
v_call: TRBV27

cdr3_aa: CASSATGGLETQYF
cdr3_nt: TGTGCCAGCAGTGCTACAGGGGGCCTGGAGACCCAGTACTTC
d_call: TRBD1
clone_size: few
j_call: TRBJ2-5
v_call: TRBV6-5

cdr3_aa: CASRRTGGTGELFF
cdr3_nt: TGTGCCAGTAGACGGACAGGGGGCACCGGGGAGCTGTTTTTT
d_call: TRBD1
clone_size: once
j_call: TRBJ2-2
v_call: TRBV19

cdr3_aa: CASSLWGGGADTQYF
cdr3_nt: TGCGCCAGCAGCTTGTGGGGGGGCGGGGCAGATACGCAGTATTTT
d_call: NA
clone_size: few
j_call: TRBJ2-3
v_call: TRBV5-1

cdr3_aa: CASSYRRTGSDQPQHF
cdr3_nt: TGTGCCAGCAGTTACAGACGGACAGGGTCGGATCAGCCCCAGCATTTT
d_call: TRBD1
clone_size: NA
j_call: TRBJ1-5
v_call: TRBV6-6

cdr3_aa: CASSARQGVNDELFF
cdr3_nt: TGTGCCAGCAGCGCAAGACAGGGAGTAAATGATGAACTGTTTTTT
d_call: TRBD1
clone_size: NA
j_call: TRBJ1-4
v_call: TRBV9